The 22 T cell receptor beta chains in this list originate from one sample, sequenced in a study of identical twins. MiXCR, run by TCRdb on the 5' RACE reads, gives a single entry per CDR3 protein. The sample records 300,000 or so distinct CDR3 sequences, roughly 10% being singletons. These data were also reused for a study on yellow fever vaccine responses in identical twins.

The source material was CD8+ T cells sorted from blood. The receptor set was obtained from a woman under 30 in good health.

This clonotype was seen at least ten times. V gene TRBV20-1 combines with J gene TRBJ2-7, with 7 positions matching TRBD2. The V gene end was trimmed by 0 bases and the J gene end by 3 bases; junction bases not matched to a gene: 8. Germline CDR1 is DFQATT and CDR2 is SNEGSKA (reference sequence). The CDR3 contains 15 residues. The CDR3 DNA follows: TGCAGTGCTAGAGAGATTCTAGCGGAGAACTACGAGCAGTACTTC. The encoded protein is CSAREILAENYEQYF.

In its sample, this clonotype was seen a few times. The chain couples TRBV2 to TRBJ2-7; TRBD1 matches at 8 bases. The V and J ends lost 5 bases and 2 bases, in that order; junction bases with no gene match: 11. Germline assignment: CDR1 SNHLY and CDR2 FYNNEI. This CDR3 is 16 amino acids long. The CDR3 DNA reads TGTGCCAGCAGTCTCACTCCGACAGGGGCAACCTACGAGCAGTACTTC. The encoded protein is CASSLTPTGATYEQYF.

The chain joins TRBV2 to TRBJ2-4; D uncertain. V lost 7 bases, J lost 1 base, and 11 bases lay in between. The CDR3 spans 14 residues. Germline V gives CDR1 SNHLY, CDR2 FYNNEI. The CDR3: CASMMGSAKNIQYF. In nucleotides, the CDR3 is TGTGCCAGCATGATGGGGTCTGCCAAAAACATTCAGTACTTC.

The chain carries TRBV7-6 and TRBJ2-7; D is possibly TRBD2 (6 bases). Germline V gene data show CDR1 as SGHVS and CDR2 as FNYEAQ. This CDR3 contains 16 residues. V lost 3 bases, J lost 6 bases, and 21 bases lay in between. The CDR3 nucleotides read TGTGCCAGCAGCTTGTTGGCGGGGCTGCTTACGGGCGAGCAGTACTTC. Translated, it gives CASSLLAGLLTGEQYF.

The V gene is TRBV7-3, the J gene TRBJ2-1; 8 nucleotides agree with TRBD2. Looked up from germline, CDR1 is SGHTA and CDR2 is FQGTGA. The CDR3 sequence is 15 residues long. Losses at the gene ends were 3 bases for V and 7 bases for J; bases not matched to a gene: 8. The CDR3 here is CASSFGGGPANEQFF. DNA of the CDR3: TGTGCCAGCAGCTTTGGCGGGGGGCCGGCGAATGAGCAGTTCTTC.

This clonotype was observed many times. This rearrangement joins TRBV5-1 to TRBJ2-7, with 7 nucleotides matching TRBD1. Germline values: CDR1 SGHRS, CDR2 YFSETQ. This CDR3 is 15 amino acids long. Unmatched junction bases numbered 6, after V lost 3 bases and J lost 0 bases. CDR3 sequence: CASSSGTDVSYEQYF. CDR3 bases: TGCGCCAGCAGCTCCGGGACAGACGTCTCCTACGAGCAGTACTTC.

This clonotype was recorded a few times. CDR3 sequence (DNA): TGTGCCAGCAGCCCCCCCCTTGGCAGGGGAGGCGAGCAGTACTTC. It yields the protein CASSPPLGRGGEQYF. The chain has TRBV7-9 and TRBJ2-7; the D gene could be TRBD1 or TRBD2 (6 bases each). CDR1 SEHNR and CDR2 FQNEAQ come from the germline V gene (reference sequence). This CDR3 has 15 amino acids. V was cut by 5 bases and J by 6 bases, with 20 bases left in between.

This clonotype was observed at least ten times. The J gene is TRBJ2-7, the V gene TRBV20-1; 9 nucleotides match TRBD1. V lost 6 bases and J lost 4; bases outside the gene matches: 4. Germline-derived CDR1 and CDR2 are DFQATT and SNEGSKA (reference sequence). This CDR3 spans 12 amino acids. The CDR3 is CSATGTGYEQYF. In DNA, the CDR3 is TGCAGTGCCACCGGGACAGGGTACGAGCAGTACTTC.

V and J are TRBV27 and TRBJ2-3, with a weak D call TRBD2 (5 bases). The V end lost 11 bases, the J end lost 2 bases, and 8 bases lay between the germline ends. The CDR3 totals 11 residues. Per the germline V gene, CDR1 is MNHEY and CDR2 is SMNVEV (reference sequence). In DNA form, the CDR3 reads TGTGCCGCGGGTTTCACAGATACGCAGTATTTT. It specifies CAAGFTDTQYF.

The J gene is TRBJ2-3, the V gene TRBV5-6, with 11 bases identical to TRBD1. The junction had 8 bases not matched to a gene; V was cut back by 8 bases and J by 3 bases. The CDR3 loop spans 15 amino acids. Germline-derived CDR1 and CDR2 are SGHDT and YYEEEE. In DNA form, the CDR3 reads TGTGCCAGTATTGGACAGGGGGCGCCGACAGATACGCAGTATTTT. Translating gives CASIGQGAPTDTQYF.

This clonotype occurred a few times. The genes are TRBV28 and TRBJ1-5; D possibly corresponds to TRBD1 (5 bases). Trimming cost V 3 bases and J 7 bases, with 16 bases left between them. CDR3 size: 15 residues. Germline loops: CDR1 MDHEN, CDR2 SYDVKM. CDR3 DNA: TGTGCCAGCAGTTTTCGGGGGTTGGGTGTCCAGCCCCAGCATTTT. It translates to CASSFRGLGVQPQHF.

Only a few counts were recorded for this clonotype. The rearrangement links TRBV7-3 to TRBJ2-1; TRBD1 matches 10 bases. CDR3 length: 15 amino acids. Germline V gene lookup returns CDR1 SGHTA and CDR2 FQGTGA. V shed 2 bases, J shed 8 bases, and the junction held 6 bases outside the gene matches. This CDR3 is CASSLGTGAWDEQFF. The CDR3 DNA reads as TGTGCCAGCAGCTTAGGGACAGGGGCTTGGGATGAGCAGTTCTTC.

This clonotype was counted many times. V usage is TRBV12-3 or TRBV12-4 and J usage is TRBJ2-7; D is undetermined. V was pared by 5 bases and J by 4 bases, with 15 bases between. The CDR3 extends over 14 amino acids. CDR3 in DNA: TGTGCCAGCAGTCCTGGCGGCGAATCATACGAGCAGTACTTC. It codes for CASSPGGESYEQYF.

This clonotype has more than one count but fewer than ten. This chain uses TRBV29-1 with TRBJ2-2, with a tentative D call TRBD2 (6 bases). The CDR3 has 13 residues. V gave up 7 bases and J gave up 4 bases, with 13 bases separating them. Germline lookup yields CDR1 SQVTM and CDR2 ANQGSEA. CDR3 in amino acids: CSGLNGGTGELFF. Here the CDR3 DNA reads TGCAGCGGCCTTAACGGGGGCACCGGGGAGCTGTTTTTT.

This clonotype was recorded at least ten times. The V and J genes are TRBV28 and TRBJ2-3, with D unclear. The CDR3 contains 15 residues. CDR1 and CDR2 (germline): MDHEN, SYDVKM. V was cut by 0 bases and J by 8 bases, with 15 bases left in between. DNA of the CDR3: TGTGCCAGCAGTTTATGGCGCGGAGCAGAAGGTACGCAGTATTTT. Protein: CASSLWRGAEGTQYF.

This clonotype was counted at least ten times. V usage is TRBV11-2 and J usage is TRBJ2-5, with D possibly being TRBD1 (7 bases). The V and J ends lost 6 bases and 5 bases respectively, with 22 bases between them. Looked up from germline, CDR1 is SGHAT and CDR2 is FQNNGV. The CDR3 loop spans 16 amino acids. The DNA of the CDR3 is TGTGCCAGCAGTGACGGTGTGGGCAGGGGGAGGGAGACCCAGTACTTC. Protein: CASSDGVGRGRETQYF.

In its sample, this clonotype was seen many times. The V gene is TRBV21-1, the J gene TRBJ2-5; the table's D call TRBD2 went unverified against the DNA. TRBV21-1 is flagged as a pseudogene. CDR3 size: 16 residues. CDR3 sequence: CASSNLTLLLGVAQYF. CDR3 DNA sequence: TGTGCCAGCAGCAACCTAACCCTCCTGTTGGGAGTCGCCCAGTACTTC.

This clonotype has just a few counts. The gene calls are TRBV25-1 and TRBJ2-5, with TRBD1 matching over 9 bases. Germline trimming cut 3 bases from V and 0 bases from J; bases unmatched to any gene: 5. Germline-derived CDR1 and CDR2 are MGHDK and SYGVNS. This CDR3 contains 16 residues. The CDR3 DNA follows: TGTGCCAGCAGTGAGGGGACAGGGATGTACCAAGAGACCCAGTACTTC. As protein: CASSEGTGMYQETQYF.

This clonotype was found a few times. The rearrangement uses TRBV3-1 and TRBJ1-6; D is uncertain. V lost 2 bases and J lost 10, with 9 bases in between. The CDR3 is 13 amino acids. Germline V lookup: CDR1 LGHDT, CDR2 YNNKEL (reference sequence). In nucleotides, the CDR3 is TGTGCCAGCAGCCAATCGGGTAACTCACCCCTCCACTTT. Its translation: CASSQSGNSPLHF.

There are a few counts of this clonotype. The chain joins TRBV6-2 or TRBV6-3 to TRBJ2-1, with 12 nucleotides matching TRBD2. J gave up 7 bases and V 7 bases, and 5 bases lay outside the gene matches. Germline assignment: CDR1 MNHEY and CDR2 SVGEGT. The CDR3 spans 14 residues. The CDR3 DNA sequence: TGTGCCAGCACCTCTAGCGGGAGGGTGAATGAGCAGTTCTTC. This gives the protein CASTSSGRVNEQFF.

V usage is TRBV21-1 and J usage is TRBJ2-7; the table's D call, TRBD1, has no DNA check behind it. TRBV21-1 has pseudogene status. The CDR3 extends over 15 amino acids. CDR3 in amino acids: CASSQGRDREDEQYF. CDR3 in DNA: TGTGCCAGCAGCCAAGGGCGGGACAGGGAGGACGAGCAGTACTTC.

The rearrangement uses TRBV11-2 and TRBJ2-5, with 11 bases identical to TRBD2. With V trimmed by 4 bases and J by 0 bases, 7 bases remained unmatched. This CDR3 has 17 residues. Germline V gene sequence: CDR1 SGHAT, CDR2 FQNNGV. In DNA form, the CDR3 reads TGTGCCAGCAGCTCAACCGTGGGACTAGCGGACCAAGAGACCCAGTACTTC. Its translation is CASSSTVGLADQETQYF.